The TCR beta chain described here comes from a study of cytomegalovirus exposure and HLA in healthy donors. This clone has just a few counts. Germline V gene data show CDR1 as SGHDT and CDR2 as YYEEEE. Deletions cut 1 base from V and 0 bases from J, with 11 bases between. The CDR3 has 16 amino acids. Primers for the PCR totalled 60 Vbeta and 13 Jbeta. Sequencing used immunoSEQ multiplex PCR; TCRdb keeps in-frame clones, though not all of them. The table has around 130,000 clones, around 85% seen once. The material sequenced was PBMCs. The chain joins TRBV5-6 to TRBJ1-3; D gene uncertain. The source is a man aged 30-40 years in good health and CMV-seronegative. CDR3 DNA sequence: TGTGCCAGCAGCTTGTTACCGGGGAGCTCTGGAAACACCATATATTTT. Residues: CASSLLPGSSGNTIYF.